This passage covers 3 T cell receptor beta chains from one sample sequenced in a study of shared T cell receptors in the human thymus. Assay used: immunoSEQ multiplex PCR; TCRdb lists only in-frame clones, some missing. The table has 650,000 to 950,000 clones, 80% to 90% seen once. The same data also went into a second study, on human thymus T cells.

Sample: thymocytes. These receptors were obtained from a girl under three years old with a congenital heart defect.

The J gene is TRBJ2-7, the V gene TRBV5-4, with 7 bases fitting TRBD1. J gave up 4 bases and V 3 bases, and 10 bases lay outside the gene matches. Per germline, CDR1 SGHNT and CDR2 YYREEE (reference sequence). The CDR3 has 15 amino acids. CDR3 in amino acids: CASSSYPGQSYEQYF. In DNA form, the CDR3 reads TGTGCCAGCAGCTCCTACCCGGGACAGTCTTACGAGCAGTACTTC.

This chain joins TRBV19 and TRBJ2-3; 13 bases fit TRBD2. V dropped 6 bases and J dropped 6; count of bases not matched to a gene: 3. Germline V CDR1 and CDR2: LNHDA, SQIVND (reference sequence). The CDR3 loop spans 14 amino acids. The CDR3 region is CASRGLAGNDTQYF. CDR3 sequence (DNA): TGTGCCAGTAGGGGACTAGCGGGGAATGATACGCAGTATTTT.

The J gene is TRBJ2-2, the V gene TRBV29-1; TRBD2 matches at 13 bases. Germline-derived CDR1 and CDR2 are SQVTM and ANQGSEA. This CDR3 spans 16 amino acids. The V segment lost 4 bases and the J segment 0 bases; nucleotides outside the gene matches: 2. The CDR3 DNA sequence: TGCAGCGTTGCCGGGACTAGCGGGACGAACACCGGGGAGCTGTTTTTT. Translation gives CSVAGTSGTNTGELFF.